The clone carrying this T cell receptor (beta chain) turned up a few times. The antigen remains unidentified. A 5'RACE template-switching step, the method used to make TCR cDNA, added a universal primer site and UMIs. TCRdb reprocessed the 5' RACE reads via MiXCR and lists one record per CDR3 protein. The data contain about 400,000 distinct CDR3 sequences, 6% to 8% of them singletons. This sample was taken from a study of T cells after yellow fever vaccination. Regarding the study as a whole: Researchers report a weaker secondary response that nonetheless peaked faster, day 5 versus 15. Post-booster samples contained most primary-vaccination clones (just under 98% CD4, 88% CD8). The CD4 compartment and the CD8 compartment contained a small share of clonotypes in common.

This CDR3 spans 13 amino acids. Germline values: CDR1 SGHTA, CDR2 FQGTGA. V was pared by 2 bases and J by 5 bases, with 9 bases between. Specimen: PBMCs, collected 5 days after the yellow fever booster vaccination. The V call is TRBV7-3, the J call TRBJ1-1; D is ambiguous. This TCR came from a man aged 25-40 years who received the YFV17D yellow fever vaccine. The CDR3: CASSLGVGTEAFF. CDR3 in DNA: TGTGCCAGCAGCTTAGGTGTAGGGACTGAAGCTTTCTTT.